Below are 25 T cell receptor beta chains sequenced from a single sample in a study of blood T cell repertoires in COVID-19. Data came from immunoSEQ multiplex PCR; TCRdb stores just in-frame clones and leaves some out. This table has approximately 300,000 clones, about nine tenths appearing once. What was sequenced was peripheral blood. The receptors derive from a middle-aged man with active or convalescent COVID-19.

The chain links TRBV10-3 to TRBJ1-5; 9 nucleotides match TRBD1. Trimming took 0 bases from V and 5 from J; bases not matched to a gene: 8. Germline V gives CDR1 ENHRY, CDR2 SYGVKD. CDR3 size: 17 residues. The CDR3 sequence: CAISESFAQGADQPQHF. Here the CDR3 DNA reads TGTGCCATCAGTGAGTCATTTGCACAGGGGGCAGATCAGCCCCAGCATTTT.

The chain employs TRBV6-2 or TRBV6-3 and TRBJ2-7, with 9 bases identical to TRBD1. V lost 2 bases and J lost 3; bases outside the gene matches: 14. CDR1 is MNHEY, CDR2 SVGEGT, per germline. This CDR3 has 18 residues. The CDR3 spells CASSYRATRGDRDYEQYF. The CDR3 DNA reads as TGTGCCAGCAGTTACAGGGCTACAAGGGGGGACAGGGACTACGAGCAGTACTTC.

The chain uses TRBV7-8 and TRBJ1-1; 9 nucleotides agree with TRBD1. The CDR3 totals 16 residues. The trim removed 3 bases at V and 5 bases at J, leaving 10 bases unmatched. CDR1 is SGHVS, CDR2 FQNEAQ, per germline. CDR3: CASSFSPGQGSTEAFF. CDR3 nucleotides: TGTGCCAGCAGCTTTTCTCCGGGACAGGGTAGTACTGAAGCTTTCTTT.

The genes are TRBV4-3 and TRBJ1-2; D is unclear. Trimming cost V 8 bases and J 6 bases, with 22 bases left between them. The CDR3 is 15 amino acids. CDR1 is LGHNA and CDR2 is YSLEER in the germline V gene. CDR3 protein: CASDDGLGKGNGYTF. CDR3 DNA sequence: TGCGCCAGCGACGACGGACTCGGGAAAGGGAATGGCTACACCTTC.

The CDR3 DNA reads as TGTGCCAGCAGCTGGACAGGACAGACCGCCTACGAGCAGTACTTC. Translating it yields CASSWTGQTAYEQYF. The rearrangement joins TRBV7-3 to TRBJ2-7; 7 positions match TRBD1. Germline assignment: CDR1 SGHTA and CDR2 FQGTGA. The CDR3 is 15 amino acids. The V segment lost 4 bases and the J segment 2 bases; nucleotides outside the gene matches: 8.

The V gene is TRBV7-6, the J gene TRBJ1-6; perhaps TRBD1 as D (6 bases). Germline V gene lookup returns CDR1 SGHVS and CDR2 FNYEAQ. Trimming cost V 5 bases and J 11 bases, with 16 bases left between them. The CDR3 is made up of 14 amino acids. In DNA, the CDR3 is TGTGCCAGCAGCCCAAGGGGGGGCCGGACACCCCTCCACTTT. Amino acid sequence: CASSPRGGRTPLHF.

The V call is TRBV15, the J call TRBJ2-3, with D possibly being TRBD2 (6 bases). CDR1 and CDR2 from the germline V gene are LNHNV and YYDKDF (reference sequence). V was clipped by 1 base and J by 10 bases, with 15 bases between them. This CDR3 has 14 residues. CDR3 residues: CATSRVGLDKAQYF. For the CDR3, the DNA is TGTGCCACCAGCAGAGTGGGACTGGATAAGGCGCAGTATTTT.

The chain carries TRBV4-3 and TRBJ1-2, with 7 bases lining up with TRBD1. The length of the CDR3 is 15 residues. With 0 bases clipped from V and 6 bases from J, the junction kept 7 bases outside the gene matches. The V gene's germline CDR1 is LGHNA and CDR2 YSLEER. The chain's CDR3 is CASSQDAGTENGYTF. In DNA form, the CDR3 reads TGCGCCAGCAGCCAAGACGCCGGGACAGAGAATGGCTACACCTTC.

The chain recombines TRBV5-1 with TRBJ2-3; 14 positions agree with TRBD2. The V gene's germline CDR1 is SGHRS and CDR2 YFSETQ. The J segment lost 7 bases and the V segment lost 3 bases, leaving 7 bases of the junction unmatched. The length of the CDR3 is 16 residues. The chain's CDR3 is CASSSGTSGGVNTQYF. Written as DNA, the CDR3 is TGCGCCAGCAGCTCCGGGACTAGCGGGGGCGTCAATACGCAGTATTTT.

J is TRBJ1-4 and V is TRBV5-1; D possibly corresponds to TRBD1 (6 bases). V lost 4 bases and J 8 bases, leaving 18 bases between the germline ends. The V gene's germline CDR1 is SGHRS and CDR2 YFSETQ. This CDR3 has 15 residues. The CDR3 protein is CASSRLGRGNEKLFF. The CDR3 DNA reads as TGCGCCAGCAGCCGCTTGGGCAGGGGTAACGAAAAACTGTTTTTT.

The V call is TRBV19, the J call TRBJ2-1; D is uncertain. Germline V gene lookup returns CDR1 LNHDA and CDR2 SQIVND (reference sequence). There are 15 residues in the CDR3. The V end lost 1 base, the J end lost 0 bases, and 7 bases lay between the germline ends. In nucleotides, the CDR3 is TGTGCCAGTAGTATAGGACTTCCCTCCTACAATGAGCAGTTCTTC. It is translated as CASSIGLPSYNEQFF.

V gene TRBV19 combines with J gene TRBJ2-7, with D perhaps TRBD2 (5 bases). V was cut by 2 bases and J by 2 bases, with 16 bases left in between. The germline CDR1 and CDR2 sequences are LNHDA and SQIVND (reference sequence). The CDR3 has 16 residues. CDR3 nucleotide sequence: TGTGCCAGTAGTATAAGCACGGACTCCACCGCCTACGAGCAGTACTTC. Translated: CASSISTDSTAYEQYF.

The chain employs TRBV9 and TRBJ1-1, with TRBD1 identical over 9 bases. This CDR3 has 15 residues. The germline gives CDR1 SGDLS, CDR2 YYNGEE. Trimming cost V 2 bases and J 12 bases; bases outside gene matches: 14. CDR3 in amino acids: CASSVGIRDRVGTFF. DNA of the CDR3: TGTGCCAGCAGCGTTGGAATCCGGGACAGGGTTGGAACTTTCTTT.

The chain links TRBV23-1 to TRBJ1-1; no firm D call. TRBV23-1 is sorted into the ORF group, with uncertain function. Trimming removed 9 bases at V and 3 bases at J, with 11 bases between. The CDR3 sequence is 12 residues long. CDR3 sequence (DNA): TGCGCCAGAAAGGAGGTGGACACTGAAGCTTTCTTT. Encoded protein: CARKEVDTEAFF.

In the case of this clone: A junction end diverges from the germline sequence, so it may reflect a read error. The CDR3, as DNA: TGTGCCAGCAGCCTGACGGGGGGCGATATTTTC. Protein product: CASSLTGGDIF. V and J are TRBV7-9 and TRBJ1-2; perhaps TRBD1 as D (6 bases). Per the germline V gene, CDR1 is SEHNR and CDR2 is FQNEAQ (reference sequence). The CDR3 consists of 11 residues.

This chain joins TRBV28 and TRBJ1-1; D call uncertain. The CDR3 has 13 residues. In germline, CDR1 is MDHEN, CDR2 SYDVKM. With 3 bases removed from V and 3 bases from J, the gap between germline ends came to 8 bases. CDR3 DNA sequence: TGTGCCAGCAGTTTCCGGGTGGACACTGAAGCTTTCTTT. This codes for CASSFRVDTEAFF.

This sequence joins TRBV6-5 and TRBJ1-4; D might be TRBD1 (5 bases). Deletions cut 6 bases from V and 6 bases from J, with 8 bases between. The CDR3 covers 12 residues. Germline lookup yields CDR1 MNHEY and CDR2 SVGAGI. Here the CDR3 DNA reads TGTGCCAGCAGGGGGGAGGATGAAAAACTGTTTTTT. Translation: CASRGEDEKLFF.

The gene calls are TRBV4-3 and TRBJ2-2; 8 positions match TRBD2. This CDR3 is built from 21 residues. Germline V CDR1 and CDR2: LGHNA, YSLEER. Germline trimming cut 0 bases from V and 0 bases from J; bases unmatched to any gene: 15. The CDR3: CASSQDLVGGGLLANTGELFF. The CDR3 bases are TGCGCCAGCAGCCAAGATCTGGTAGGCGGGGGGCTCCTCGCGAACACCGGGGAGCTGTTTTTT.

The CDR3 DNA is TGTGCCAGCAGTACAGTGGTTGGCTACACCTTC. The encoded protein is CASSTVVGYTF. V gene TRBV6-2 or TRBV6-3 combines with J gene TRBJ1-2; no definite D call. Germline lookup yields CDR1 MNHEY and CDR2 SVGEGT. V lost 5 bases, J lost 7 bases, and 8 bases lay in between. The CDR3 runs 11 residues.

In this sample, this clone turned up a few times. This chain joins TRBV28 and TRBJ1-1, with TRBD1 as a possible D gene (6 bases). Trimming took 1 base from V and 6 from J, leaving 21 bases between them. From germline, CDR1 is MDHEN and CDR2 SYDVKM. The CDR3 contains 17 residues. This CDR3 is CASSLYASWTARAEAFF. As DNA, the CDR3 is TGTGCCAGCAGTTTATATGCGTCCTGGACAGCCCGGGCTGAAGCTTTCTTT.

The V and J genes are TRBV29-1 and TRBJ1-2; 8 bases align to TRBD1. Unmatched junction bases numbered 3, after V lost 6 bases and J lost 6 bases. There are 11 residues in the CDR3. CDR1 SQVTM and CDR2 ANQGSEA come from the germline V gene. CDR3 in DNA: TGCAGCGTGTTGACAGGGGATGGCTACACCTTC. Amino acid sequence: CSVLTGDGYTF.

The chain is built from TRBV10-1 and TRBJ1-1; D unresolved. The CDR3 consists of 13 residues. Germline values: CDR1 WNHNN, CDR2 SYGVQD (reference sequence). Trimming shortened V by 1 base and J by 4 bases, and 7 bases separated the two germline ends. The CDR3: CASSELGSTEAFF. In nucleotides, the CDR3 is TGCGCCAGCAGTGAGTTAGGGAGCACTGAAGCTTTCTTT.

V and J are TRBV4-1 and TRBJ1-1, with TRBD1 matching 10 bases. CDR1 is MGHRA and CDR2 is YSYEKL in the germline V gene. V lost 1 base and J lost 5; bases outside the gene matches: 7. The CDR3 totals 16 residues. CDR3 coding DNA: TGCGCCAGCAGCCAAGGACAGGGGGCGGGAAAGACTGAAGCTTTCTTT. The encoded protein is CASSQGQGAGKTEAFF.

As to this clone: This same CDR3 is encoded by further DNA sequences in the sample. The V call is TRBV14, the J call TRBJ2-7, with 7 bases that match TRBD1. The V and J ends lost 4 bases and 0 bases, in that order; junction bases with no gene match: 3. This CDR3 is built from 14 residues. Per the germline V gene, CDR1 is SGHDN and CDR2 is FVKESK. CDR3 sequence (DNA): TGTGCCAGCAGCCCGAGGACAGGCTCCTACGAGCAGTACTTC. Protein product: CASSPRTGSYEQYF.

J is TRBJ2-7 and V is TRBV4-1; 8 nucleotides align to TRBD2. Looked up from germline, CDR1 is MGHRA and CDR2 is YSYEKL. This CDR3 has 15 residues. V lost 2 bases and J lost 6; bases outside the gene matches: 9. The CDR3 reads CASSQHGTSVSEQYF. CDR3 bases: TGCGCCAGCAGCCAACATGGGACTAGTGTGTCCGAGCAGTACTTC.